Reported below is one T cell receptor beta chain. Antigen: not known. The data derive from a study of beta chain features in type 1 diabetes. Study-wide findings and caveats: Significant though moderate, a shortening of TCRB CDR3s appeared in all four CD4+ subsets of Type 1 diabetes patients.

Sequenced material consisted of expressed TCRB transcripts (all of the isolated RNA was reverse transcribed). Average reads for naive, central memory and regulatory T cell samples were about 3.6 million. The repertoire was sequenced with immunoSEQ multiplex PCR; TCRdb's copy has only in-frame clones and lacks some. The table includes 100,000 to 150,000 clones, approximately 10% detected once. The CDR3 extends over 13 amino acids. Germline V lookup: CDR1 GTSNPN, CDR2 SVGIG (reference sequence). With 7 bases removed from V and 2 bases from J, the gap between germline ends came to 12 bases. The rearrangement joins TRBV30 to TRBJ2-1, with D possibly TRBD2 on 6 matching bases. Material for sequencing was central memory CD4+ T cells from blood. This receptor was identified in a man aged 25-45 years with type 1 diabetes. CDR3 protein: CASRRGTYNEQFF. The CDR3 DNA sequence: TGTGCCTCCCGGAGGGGTACCTACAATGAGCAGTTCTTC.